Below, 28 T cell receptor beta chains from the same sample are listed, as sequenced in a study of a mutant IDH1 vaccine in newly diagnosed glioma. Indicated time point: week 11, during vaccination. In the vaccine, a single dose held 300 ug of the mutant IDH1 20-mer peptide, along with topical imiquimod. The data were produced by immunoSEQ multiplex PCR, yet TCRdb's version contains in-frame clones alone and is incomplete. The table includes around 100,000 clones, roughly 90% detected once. No cognate antigen is known for these TCRs. Sequencing was performed on PBMCs, taken from a glioma patient whose treatment included an IDH1 peptide vaccine. These receptors all stem from a woman aged 50 to 65 with glioma.

The chain joins TRBV27 to TRBJ2-7, with 7 bases lining up with TRBD1. The germline V gene encodes CDR1 MNHEY and CDR2 SMNVEV (reference sequence). The CDR3 has 15 amino acids. V lost 4 bases and J lost 1; bases outside the gene matches: 7. CDR3 protein: CASSYDRARSYEQYF. CDR3 DNA: TGTGCCAGCAGTTACGACAGGGCTAGATCCTACGAGCAGTACTTC.

This chain uses TRBV7-8 with TRBJ1-1; D ambiguous. V was cut by 0 bases and J by 0 bases, with 8 bases left in between. There are 15 residues in the CDR3. Germline CDR1 reads SGHVS; CDR2 reads FQNEAQ. The CDR3 sequence is CASSLAVNMNTEAFF. In DNA, the CDR3 is TGTGCCAGCAGCTTAGCGGTTAACATGAACACTGAAGCTTTCTTT.

The chain carries TRBV5-1 and TRBJ2-2; 10 positions agree with TRBD2. The CDR3 covers 17 residues. CDR1 SGHRS and CDR2 YFSETQ come from the germline V gene. After removal of 0 bases from V and 5 bases from J, the junction contained 7 bases not matched to a gene. CDR3 in amino acids: CASSLAVASGRTGELFF. CDR3 DNA sequence: TGCGCCAGCAGCTTGGCCGTGGCTAGCGGGAGAACCGGGGAGCTGTTTTTT.

This chain joins TRBV7-2 and TRBJ1-2, with D uncertain. CDR1 is SGHTA, CDR2 FQGNSA, per germline. Trimming stripped 5 bases from V and 2 bases from J, with 9 bases between. The CDR3 has 13 amino acids. This CDR3 reads CASSQDGNYGYTF. CDR3 bases: TGTGCCAGCAGCCAAGACGGGAACTATGGCTACACCTTC.

The V gene is TRBV7-8, the J gene TRBJ2-2; 13 positions agree with TRBD2. In germline, CDR1 is SGHVS, CDR2 FQNEAQ. V was clipped by 5 bases and J by 4 bases; unmatched bases: 13. CDR3 length: 19 residues. The CDR3 reads CASSPFRGLAGVGTGELFF. DNA for the CDR3: TGTGCCAGCAGCCCCTTCCGTGGACTAGCGGGAGTCGGCACCGGGGAGCTGTTTTTT.

This sequence joins TRBV6-5 and TRBJ2-5; 8 bases line up with TRBD2. Per the germline V gene, CDR1 is MNHEY and CDR2 is SVGAGI. CDR3 length equals 15 residues. J lost 4 bases, V lost 0 bases, and 4 bases had no gene match. The CDR3 reads CASSYSKGTRETQYF. The CDR3 nucleotides are TGTGCCAGCAGTTACTCGAAGGGGACTAGAGAGACCCAGTACTTC.

Comment on this clone: Because the CDR3's place on the DNA is in doubt, the DNA is left out and the CDR3 is given as listed by TCRdb. The chain is built from TRBV6-5 and TRBJ1-1; the table's D gene call, TRBD1, was not cross checked with the DNA. Germline CDR1 and CDR2: MNHEY and SVGAGI. The CDR3 is 14 residues long, counting both termini. This chain's CDR3 is CASSFLAGGIEAFF.

The gene calls are TRBV12-5 and TRBJ1-1; no firm D call. The germline V and J ends were trimmed by 1 base and 7 bases, with 4 bases remaining between them. CDR1 LGHNT and CDR2 FRNRAP come from the germline V gene. The CDR3 runs 11 residues. DNA of the CDR3: TGTGCTAGTGGTTTGGCGCTTGAAGCTTTCTTT. Translation: CASGLALEAFF. The whole variable domain, remainder taken from reference TRBV12-5 and TRBJ1-1, is DARVTQTPRHKVTEMGQEVTMRCQPILGHNTVFWYRQTMMQGLELLAYFRNRAPLDDSGMPKDRFSAEMPDATLATLKIQPSEPRDSAVYFCASGLALEAFFGQGTRLTVV.

A single count supports this clone. The rearrangement joins TRBV19 to TRBJ2-7; possible D gene TRBD2, 6 bases. In germline, CDR1 is LNHDA, CDR2 SQIVND (reference sequence). This CDR3 has 17 amino acids. V was trimmed by 0 bases and J by 2 bases, leaving 17 bases between them. The DNA for the CDR3 is TGTGCCAGTAGTATAGAAGGAGGGCGGAATGCGGCCTACGAGCAGTACTTC. This translates into CASSIEGGRNAAYEQYF.

This clone occurred once. This sequence joins TRBV6-1 and TRBJ1-2, with TRBD1 matching 7 bases. The CDR3 extends over 15 amino acids. Germline-derived CDR1 and CDR2 are MNHNS and SASEGT. V dropped 8 bases and J dropped 3; count of bases not matched to a gene: 12. This CDR3 reads CASANGQVGHYGYTF. The CDR3 DNA is TGTGCCAGCGCTAATGGACAGGTGGGACACTATGGCTACACCTTC.

The chain recombines TRBV19 with TRBJ2-1, with 7 bases that match TRBD2. Germline assignment: CDR1 LNHDA and CDR2 SQIVND (reference sequence). V trimming: 3 bases; J trimming: 4 bases; junction bases outside the gene matches: 6. This CDR3 is built from 15 residues. Here the CDR3 reads CASSIPTSPYNEQFF. The CDR3, as DNA: TGTGCCAGTAGTATCCCGACTAGCCCGTACAATGAGCAGTTCTTC.

The rearrangement joins TRBV19 to TRBJ2-3; 9 positions match TRBD1. The germline V gene encodes CDR1 LNHDA and CDR2 SQIVND (reference sequence). The CDR3 spans 13 residues. The junction had 8 bases not matched to a gene; V was cut back by 8 bases and J by 8 bases. CDR3 nucleotide sequence: TGTGCCAGTGGACAGGGGCGTGTAGGTACGCAGTATTTT. It codes for CASGQGRVGTQYF.

This chain links TRBV27 with TRBJ1-2; TRBD1 agrees at 9 bases. Germline V gives CDR1 MNHEY, CDR2 SMNVEV (reference sequence). The CDR3 is 16 amino acids. Trimming took 3 bases from V and 8 from J; bases not matched to a gene: 13. The chain's CDR3 is CASSFGGRTGAYGYTF. CDR3 coding DNA: TGTGCCAGCAGTTTTGGAGGTCGGACAGGGGCCTACGGCTACACCTTC.

The V call is TRBV6-1, the J call TRBJ2-7; TRBD1 matches 7 bases. The germline gives CDR1 MNHNS, CDR2 SASEGT. This CDR3 has 14 residues. Germline trimming cut 7 bases from V and 3 bases from J; bases unmatched to any gene: 9. The CDR3: CASTAGTVVYEQYF. DNA of the CDR3: TGTGCCAGCACCGCCGGGACAGTTGTCTACGAGCAGTACTTC.

The chain uses TRBV7-9 and TRBJ2-7, with TRBD1 matching over 7 bases. V trimming: 4 bases; J trimming: 0 bases; junction bases outside the gene matches: 12. Per germline, CDR1 SEHNR and CDR2 FQNEAQ (reference sequence). The CDR3 is 17 amino acids. Here the CDR3 DNA reads TGTGCCAGCAGCTCTCCCCCGAATCGACAGGGCTCCTACGAGCAGTACTTC. It specifies CASSSPPNRQGSYEQYF.

The chain links TRBV14 to TRBJ2-5; 10 nucleotides match TRBD2. The length of the CDR3 is 14 residues. With V trimmed by 4 bases and J by 4 bases, 3 bases remained unmatched. In germline, CDR1 is SGHDN, CDR2 FVKESK. CDR3 nucleotide sequence: TGTGCCAGCAGCCCAGCTAGCGGGAGAGAGACCCAGTACTTC. The encoded protein is CASSPASGRETQYF.

Points on this clone: One junction end does not reproduce the germline sequence, and a read error may be involved. The rearrangement links TRBV13 to TRBJ2-7, with D possibly being TRBD1 (5 bases). This CDR3 spans 14 amino acids. Germline-derived CDR1 and CDR2 are PRHDT and FYEKMQ (reference sequence). DNA for the CDR3: TGTGCCAGCAGCGCCCAGTTTAGGACACGGGCTTTGAACTTC. This codes for CASSAQFRTRALNF.

J is TRBJ2-7 and V is TRBV11-2, with D perhaps TRBD2 (6 bases). This CDR3 spans 15 amino acids. Trimming removed 0 bases from V and 7 bases from J, with 16 bases in between. CDR1 SGHAT and CDR2 FQNNGV come from the germline V gene. CDR3 amino acids: CASSLDSGGNREQYF. CDR3 DNA: TGTGCCAGCAGCTTAGATAGCGGAGGCAACAGGGAGCAGTACTTC.

The CDR3 sequence is CASSFDPRGRNSPLHF. The CDR3 nucleotides are TGTGCCAGCAGTTTCGACCCCAGGGGGAGGAATTCACCCCTCCACTTT. J is TRBJ1-6 and V is TRBV27, with 7 bases fitting TRBD1. The CDR3 is 16 amino acids. Trimming removed 3 bases from V and 7 bases from J; junction bases left unmatched: 9. Germline V gene lookup returns CDR1 MNHEY and CDR2 SMNVEV (reference sequence).

V and J are TRBV4-1 and TRBJ2-1, with 8 bases that match TRBD2. Trimming at V came to 3 bases and at J to 3 bases, leaving 4 bases not matched to a gene. Germline V CDR1 and CDR2: MGHRA, YSYEKL. The CDR3 contains 15 residues. CDR3 nucleotides: TGCGCCAGCAGCCAGGCTAGCGGGTTCTACAATGAGCAGTTCTTC. It codes for CASSQASGFYNEQFF.

The chain couples TRBV11-2 to TRBJ2-1; 8 nucleotides match TRBD2. The CDR3 is 13 amino acids. V lost 3 bases, J lost 8 bases, and 3 bases stayed unmatched. Germline-derived CDR1 and CDR2 are SGHAT and FQNNGV. This chain's CDR3 is CASSLGLVHEQFF. The CDR3 DNA is TGTGCCAGCAGCTTGGGACTAGTCCATGAGCAGTTCTTC.

Here the CDR3 reads CASSPYRGSDEQYF. The DNA of the CDR3 is TGTGCCAGCAGCCCTTACAGGGGTTCGGACGAGCAGTACTTC. The chain uses TRBV11-2 and TRBJ2-7, with 7 nucleotides matching TRBD1. The CDR3 runs 14 residues. Trimming at V came to 5 bases and at J to 5 bases, leaving 9 bases not matched to a gene. Germline V CDR1 and CDR2: SGHAT, FQNNGV.

The chain couples TRBV6-5 to TRBJ1-5; D gene uncertain. Germline CDR1 is MNHEY and CDR2 is SVGAGI. V lost 4 bases, J lost 4 bases, and 11 bases lay in between. This CDR3 has 14 amino acids. The DNA of the CDR3 is TGTGCCAGCAGTTGGGCGGTCCAAAATCAGCCCCAGCATTTT. Translating it yields CASSWAVQNQPQHF.

The DNA for the CDR3 is TGTGCCAGCAGCGTAGCTCCCACGGGGACCGGGGAGCTGTTTTTT. Amino acids: CASSVAPTGTGELFF. The J gene is TRBJ2-2, the V gene TRBV9; D is possibly TRBD2 (5 bases). This CDR3 is built from 15 residues. Germline CDR1 reads SGDLS; CDR2 reads YYNGEE. The ends were cut back, 0 bases at V and 5 bases at J, with 11 bases in the middle. The full variable domain, rest sourced from reference TRBV9 and TRBJ2-2, is DSGVTQTPKHLITATGQRVTLRCSPRSGDLSVYWYQQSLDQGLQFLIQYYNGEERAKGNILERFSAQQFPDLHSELNLSSLELGDSALYFCASSVAPTGTGELFFGEGSRLTVL.

This clone has just one count. The chain is built from TRBV6-1 and TRBJ1-2, with TRBD1 matching 7 bases. Trimming cost V 5 bases and J 14 bases; bases outside gene matches: 17. Germline-derived CDR1 and CDR2 are MNHNS and SASEGT. The CDR3 spans 14 residues. CDR3 bases: TGTGCCAGCAGTAAGACCGGGACAGACATACTGGGTACCTTC. This gives the protein CASSKTGTDILGTF.

The chain links TRBV4-1 to TRBJ2-1, with 8 bases matching TRBD2. The V and J ends lost 3 bases and 6 bases, in that order; junction bases with no gene match: 7. The CDR3 runs to 15 residues. Germline V lookup: CDR1 MGHRA, CDR2 YSYEKL. The CDR3 protein is CASSHSGTRGNEQFF. CDR3 DNA: TGCGCCAGCAGCCATTCCGGGACTAGAGGCAATGAGCAGTTCTTC.

A word on this clone: One end of the junction varies from germline; a read error may be responsible. The chain employs TRBV5-1 and TRBJ1-2, with 7 positions matching TRBD1. This CDR3 has 14 amino acids. The V gene's germline CDR1 is SGHRS and CDR2 YFSETQ. CDR3 nucleotide sequence: TGTGCCAGCAGCGTCCGGGACAGTCCCTATGGCTACACCTTC. It translates to CASSVRDSPYGYTF.

This clone has more than one count but fewer than ten. As DNA, the CDR3 is TGTGCCAGCAGTTTAGAGAGGGGGAATGAGCAGTTCTTC. Translating gives CASSLERGNEQFF. The chain uses TRBV27 and TRBJ2-1; perhaps TRBD1 as D (6 bases). Germline V CDR1 and CDR2: MNHEY, SMNVEV (reference sequence). The V end was cut by 2 bases, the J end by 7 bases, with 9 bases between. The length of the CDR3 is 13 residues.